This T cell receptor beta chain was profiled in a study of cytomegalovirus exposure and HLA in healthy donors. To note about this clone: What it binds is unknown.

Germline values: CDR1 SQVTM, CDR2 ANQGSEA. Trimming took off 6 bases at V and 3 bases at J, with 11 bases between the two ends. The CDR3 loop spans 12 amino acids. The PCR contained 60 Vbeta and 13 Jbeta primers. Assay used: immunoSEQ multiplex PCR; TCRdb lists only in-frame clones, some missing. The sample has roughly 120,000 clones; approximately 80% are singletons. Donors consisted of healthy bone marrow donors. The study, taken as a whole, reports: Later work associated more than 15,000 TCR beta sequences with HLA alleles at 0.05 false discovery rate. V segments that were indistinguishable, TRBV6-2 and TRBV6-3 among them, were omitted from analysis. Later on, analysis showed that most CMV-associated TCR beta chains appeared to be HLA-restricted.

The gene calls are TRBV29-1 and TRBJ1-2; D is unclear. Sequencing was carried out using PBMCs. The receptor's source is a man aged 35 to 55 in good health and CMV-seronegative. This CDR3 is CSVAGVDYGYTF. Written as DNA, the CDR3 is TGCAGCGTAGCAGGTGTGGACTATGGCTACACCTTC.